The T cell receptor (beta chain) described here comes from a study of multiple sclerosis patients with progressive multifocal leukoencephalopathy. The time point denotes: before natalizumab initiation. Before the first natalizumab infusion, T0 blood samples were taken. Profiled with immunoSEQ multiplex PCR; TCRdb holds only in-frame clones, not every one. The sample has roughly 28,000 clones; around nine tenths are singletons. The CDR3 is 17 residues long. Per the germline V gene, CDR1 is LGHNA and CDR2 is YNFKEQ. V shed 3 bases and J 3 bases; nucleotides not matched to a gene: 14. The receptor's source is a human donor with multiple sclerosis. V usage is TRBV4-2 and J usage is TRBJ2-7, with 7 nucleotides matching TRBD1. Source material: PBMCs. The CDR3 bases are TGTGCCAGCAGCCACGATACACACAGGGGCGGTGTCTACGAGCAGTACTTC. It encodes CASSHDTHRGGVYEQYF.